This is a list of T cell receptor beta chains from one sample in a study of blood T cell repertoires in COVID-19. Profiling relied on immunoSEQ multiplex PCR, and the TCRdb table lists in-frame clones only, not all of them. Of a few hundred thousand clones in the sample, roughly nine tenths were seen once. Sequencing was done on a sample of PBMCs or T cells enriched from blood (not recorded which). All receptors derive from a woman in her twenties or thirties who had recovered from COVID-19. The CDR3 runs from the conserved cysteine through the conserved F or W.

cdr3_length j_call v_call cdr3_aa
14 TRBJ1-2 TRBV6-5 CASSFRRGDYGYTF
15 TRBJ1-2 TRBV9 CASSVTGTGEDGYTF
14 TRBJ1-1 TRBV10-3 CAISEYGVDTEAFF
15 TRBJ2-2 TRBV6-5 CASCYGTTATGELFF
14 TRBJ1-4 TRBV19 CASSIGTANEKLFF
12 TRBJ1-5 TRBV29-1 CSVGQPNQPQHF
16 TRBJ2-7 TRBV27 CASSLIAGDGGYEQYF
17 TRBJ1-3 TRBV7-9 CASRRGTGDFLGNTIYF
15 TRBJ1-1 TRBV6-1 CASSEAGGQGGEAFF
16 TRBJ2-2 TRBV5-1 CASSLAETGNTGELFF
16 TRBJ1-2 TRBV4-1 CASSPGQGAGDYGYTF
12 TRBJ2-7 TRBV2 CASTSEGYEQYF
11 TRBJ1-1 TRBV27 CASTAGAEAFF
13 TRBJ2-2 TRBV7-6 CASSLQGTGELFF
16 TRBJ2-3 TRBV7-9 CASSPMWATGTDTQYF
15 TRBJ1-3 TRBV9 CASSGISESGNTIYF
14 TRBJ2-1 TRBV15 CATAGRRFYNEQFF
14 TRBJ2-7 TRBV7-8 CASSLEGTSGEQYF
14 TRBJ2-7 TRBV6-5 CASSYMAGEEEQYF
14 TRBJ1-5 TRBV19 CASSIYFSNQPQHF
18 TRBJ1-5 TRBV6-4 CASSDSSPGGGDNQPQHF
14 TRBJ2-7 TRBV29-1 CSVGIGAGAYEQYF